This T cell receptor (beta chain) was sequenced in a study of cytomegalovirus exposure and HLA in healthy donors. Points from the study as a whole: Cytomegalovirus-associated status was assigned to about 160 TCR beta chains. In a later analysis, a genetic analysis reported fewer productive-TCR N-insertions in an Asian-associated ancestry cluster than the cohort average.

Amplification used 60 Vbeta primers and 13 Jbeta primers. In the original processing: The authors later counted about 80 million unique TCR beta chains, some 10 million of them shared. The assay was immunoSEQ multiplex PCR, and TCRdb's table has in-frame clones only and misses some. V, J and clone size are those of that table, while D and trimming were read from the DNA. Here the sample spans 200,000 to 250,000 clones, 82% being singletons. This clone was seen more than once but under ten times. What it binds is unknown. Source material: PBMCs. This receptor was obtained from a middle-aged woman in good health and CMV-seropositive.

Here the CDR3 DNA reads TGTGCCAGCAGTATTACAGGGCAGGGATCCTACGAGCAGTACTTC. Translating it yields CASSITGQGSYEQYF. The chain joins TRBV27 to TRBJ2-7; a possible D gene is TRBD1 (6 bases). V was shortened by 5 bases and J by 1 base, with 15 bases between the two germline ends. There are 15 residues in the CDR3. The germline CDR1 and CDR2 sequences are MNHEY and SMNVEV (reference sequence).